These T cell receptor beta chains were read from a single sample in a study of T-cell memory formation after mild COVID-19. TCRdb reanalysed the 5' RACE reads using MiXCR and keeps one entry per CDR3 protein. Here the sample spans a few hundred thousand distinct CDR3 sequences, about a sixth being singletons. Sequenced material: PBMCs or a T cell subset sorted from them (not recorded which). The receptors shown here come from a man aged 18 to 29 who had mild COVID-19 (a few samples of this study predate the infection). Cell type and time point are not known. Each CDR3 is given with its conserved first and last residue. A D gene is named only where the DNA matches it firmly. Part of the rows lack a size; the others show once, few, many or a class for expanded clones.

V gene: TRBV28
clone size: NA
D gene: NA
J gene: TRBJ2-2
CDR3 protein: CASSFRTGELFF
CDR3 DNA: TGTGCCAGCAGTTTTCGTACCGGGGAGCTGTTTTTT

V gene: TRBV24-1
clone size: NA
D gene: TRBD1
J gene: TRBJ2-5
CDR3 protein: CATSVGSGRGRTETQYF
CDR3 DNA: TGTGCCACCAGTGTTGGATCGGGTAGGGGGCGGACAGAGACCCAGTACTTC

V gene: TRBV7-8
clone size: few
D gene: NA
J gene: TRBJ2-1
CDR3 protein: CASSDREGYNEQFF
CDR3 DNA: TGTGCCAGCAGCGACAGGGAGGGCTACAATGAGCAGTTCTTC

V gene: TRBV4-3
clone size: NA
D gene: TRBD1
J gene: TRBJ2-7
CDR3 protein: CASSQVDRGAYEQYF
CDR3 DNA: TGCGCCAGCAGCCAAGTTGACAGGGGGGCCTACGAGCAGTACTTC

V gene: TRBV20-1
clone size: NA
D gene: NA
J gene: TRBJ1-1
CDR3 protein: CSARAFVGEAFF
CDR3 DNA: TGCAGTGCGAGGGCTTTTGTCGGTGAAGCTTTCTTT

V gene: TRBV3-1
clone size: NA
D gene: NA
J gene: TRBJ2-5
CDR3 protein: CASSHISRWGTETQYF
CDR3 DNA: TGTGCCAGCAGCCATATATCGCGATGGGGCACGGAGACCCAGTACTTC

V gene: TRBV12-3/TRBV12-4
clone size: few
D gene: TRBD2
J gene: TRBJ2-1
CDR3 protein: CASSPGGAGSYNEQFF
CDR3 DNA: TGTGCCAGCAGCCCCGGGGGGGCGGGCTCCTACAATGAGCAGTTCTTC

V gene: TRBV15
clone size: NA
D gene: NA
J gene: TRBJ1-2
CDR3 protein: CATSPGVYGYTF
CDR3 DNA: TGTGCCACCAGCCCAGGGGTCTATGGCTACACCTTC

V gene: TRBV7-9
clone size: NA
D gene: NA
J gene: TRBJ1-2
CDR3 protein: CASSETDYGYTF
CDR3 DNA: TGTGCCAGCAGCGAGACAGACTATGGCTACACCTTC

V gene: TRBV5-1
clone size: NA
D gene: NA
J gene: TRBJ2-1
CDR3 protein: CASSLAEASSYNEQFF
CDR3 DNA: TGCGCCAGCAGCTTGGCCGAAGCAAGCTCCTACAATGAGCAGTTCTTC

V gene: TRBV5-1
clone size: few
D gene: NA
J gene: TRBJ2-1
CDR3 protein: CASSHRPDWTNEQFF
CDR3 DNA: TGCGCCAGCAGTCATCGACCTGACTGGACAAATGAGCAGTTCTTC

V gene: TRBV3-1
clone size: NA
D gene: NA
J gene: TRBJ1-2
CDR3 protein: CASSHIRGRGYGYTF
CDR3 DNA: TGTGCCAGCAGCCATATCCGGGGGCGGGGCTATGGCTACACCTTC

V gene: TRBV20-1
clone size: many
D gene: NA
J gene: TRBJ2-5
CDR3 protein: CSATTETQYF
CDR3 DNA: TGCAGTGCTACAACAGAGACCCAGTACTTC

V gene: TRBV19
clone size: NA
D gene: NA
J gene: TRBJ1-1
CDR3 protein: CASSPRREAEAFF
CDR3 DNA: TGTGCCAGTAGTCCTCGGAGGGAGGCGGAAGCTTTCTTT

V gene: TRBV12-3/TRBV12-4
clone size: few
D gene: NA
J gene: TRBJ1-1
CDR3 protein: CASSLWGYNTEAFF
CDR3 DNA: TGTGCCAGCAGTTTGTGGGGGTATAACACTGAAGCTTTCTTT

V gene: TRBV9
clone size: NA
D gene: NA
J gene: TRBJ2-5
CDR3 protein: CASSVRDEETQYF
CDR3 DNA: TGTGCCAGCAGCGTACGGGACGAAGAGACCCAGTACTTC

V gene: TRBV6-6
clone size: few
D gene: NA
J gene: TRBJ1-5
CDR3 protein: CASETGSQPQHF
CDR3 DNA: TGTGCCAGCGAGACTGGGAGTCAGCCCCAGCATTTT

V gene: TRBV20-1
clone size: few
D gene: NA
J gene: TRBJ1-2
CDR3 protein: CTAPNTGYTF
CDR3 DNA: TGCACTGCCCCCAATACCGGCTACACCTTC

V gene: TRBV2
clone size: NA
D gene: NA
J gene: TRBJ2-3
CDR3 protein: CASNWETDTQYF
CDR3 DNA: TGTGCCAGCAACTGGGAGACAGATACGCAGTATTTT

V gene: TRBV12-3/TRBV12-4
clone size: NA
D gene: TRBD1
J gene: TRBJ1-1
CDR3 protein: CASTRDRGRDTEAFF
CDR3 DNA: TGTGCCAGCACCCGGGACAGGGGGCGGGACACTGAAGCTTTCTTT

V gene: TRBV5-5
clone size: many
D gene: TRBD1
J gene: TRBJ2-7
CDR3 protein: CASSLDAGTGGYEQYF
CDR3 DNA: TGTGCCAGCAGCTTGGATGCCGGGACAGGGGGCTACGAGCAGTACTTC

V gene: TRBV12-3/TRBV12-4
clone size: NA
D gene: NA
J gene: TRBJ1-5
CDR3 protein: CASSTSRINQPQHF
CDR3 DNA: TGTGCCAGCAGCACGTCACGGATCAATCAGCCCCAGCATTTT

V gene: TRBV29-1
clone size: NA
D gene: TRBD1
J gene: TRBJ2-5
CDR3 protein: CSADRRLQATQYF
CDR3 DNA: TGCAGCGCGGACAGGAGGTTACAAGCGACCCAGTACTTC

V gene: TRBV12-3/TRBV12-4
clone size: NA
D gene: NA
J gene: TRBJ1-5
CDR3 protein: CASSLSAGAGRPQHF
CDR3 DNA: TGTGCCAGCAGTTTATCGGCAGGGGCCGGGCGGCCCCAGCATTTT

V gene: TRBV4-1
clone size: few
D gene: NA
J gene: TRBJ1-2
CDR3 protein: CASSQPGRGFTF
CDR3 DNA: TGCGCCAGCAGCCAACCGGGACGAGGATTCACCTTC

V gene: TRBV5-1
clone size: NA
D gene: NA
J gene: TRBJ1-1
CDR3 protein: CASSRTPGANTEAFF
CDR3 DNA: TGCGCCAGCAGCAGAACCCCAGGGGCGAACACTGAAGCTTTCTTT

V gene: TRBV9
clone size: many
D gene: NA
J gene: TRBJ2-1
CDR3 protein: CASSGDSYNEQFF
CDR3 DNA: TGTGCCAGCAGCGGGGACTCCTACAATGAGCAGTTCTTC

V gene: TRBV7-8
clone size: NA
D gene: TRBD1
J gene: TRBJ2-6
CDR3 protein: CASSFVTGGAGPHNVLTF
CDR3 DNA: TGTGCCAGCAGCTTCGTGACAGGGGGCGCAGGACCCCACAACGTCCTGACTTTC

V gene: TRBV20-1
clone size: few
D gene: NA
J gene: TRBJ2-5
CDR3 protein: CSLGIETQYF
CDR3 DNA: TGCAGTCTAGGGATAGAGACCCAGTACTTC

V gene: TRBV6-5
clone size: NA
D gene: NA
J gene: TRBJ1-4
CDR3 protein: CASSSGFNEKLFF
CDR3 DNA: TGTGCCAGCAGCTCCGGATTTAATGAAAAACTGTTTTTT

V gene: TRBV5-1
clone size: few
D gene: NA
J gene: TRBJ2-5
CDR3 protein: CASSLMASEETQYF
CDR3 DNA: TGCGCCAGCAGCTTGATGGCCAGCGAAGAGACCCAGTACTTC

V gene: TRBV7-6
clone size: many
D gene: TRBD1
J gene: TRBJ2-2
CDR3 protein: CASSLMGQTTGELFF
CDR3 DNA: TGTGCCAGCAGCTTAATGGGACAGACCACCGGGGAGCTGTTTTTT

V gene: TRBV18
clone size: NA
D gene: TRBD2
J gene: TRBJ2-7
CDR3 protein: CASSPTSGGPTPHEQYF
CDR3 DNA: TGTGCCAGCTCACCAACTAGCGGGGGGCCTACCCCCCACGAGCAGTACTTC

V gene: TRBV4-2
clone size: NA
D gene: NA
J gene: TRBJ2-2
CDR3 protein: CASSQGRSAGELFF
CDR3 DNA: TGTGCCAGCAGCCAAGGGAGATCGGCCGGGGAGCTGTTTTTT

V gene: TRBV15
clone size: many
D gene: TRBD1
J gene: TRBJ2-5
CDR3 protein: CATSRDRGQETQYF
CDR3 DNA: TGTGCCACCAGCAGAGACAGGGGGCAAGAGACCCAGTACTTC

V gene: TRBV5-1
clone size: NA
D gene: TRBD2
J gene: TRBJ2-1
CDR3 protein: CASSARLAGGSYNEQFF
CDR3 DNA: TGCGCCAGCAGCGCCCGACTAGCGGGGGGGTCCTACAATGAGCAGTTCTTC

V gene: TRBV5-4
clone size: many
D gene: NA
J gene: TRBJ1-1
CDR3 protein: CASRVGSTEAFF
CDR3 DNA: TGTGCCAGCAGGGTGGGATCCACTGAAGCTTTCTTT

V gene: TRBV15
clone size: NA
D gene: NA
J gene: TRBJ1-6
CDR3 protein: CATSSDYLPSGPLHF
CDR3 DNA: TGTGCCACCAGCAGTGACTACCTACCCTCTGGACCCCTCCACTTT

V gene: TRBV5-4
clone size: few
D gene: NA
J gene: TRBJ2-4
CDR3 protein: CASSFGGAPKNIQYF
CDR3 DNA: TGTGCCAGCAGCTTCGGAGGGGCTCCCAAAAACATTCAGTACTTC